Sequencing of this T cell receptor (beta chain) was carried out in a study of blood T cells in healthy people across ages. Study results and caveats: The study found more naive CD4+ cells and higher diversity in long-lived than aged donors.

Details on this clonotype: Its matching antigen is unknown.

Isolating PBMCs gave at least 6 million of these cells per sample. Next came a second PCR, run for roughly 6 to 11 cycles, which used a sample-barcoded 5' primer along with a J-beta primer mix. TCRdb re-called the 5' RACE reads with MiXCR, one entry per CDR3 protein. The data show around 520,000 distinct CDR3 sequences, around a quarter seen once. These data are also associated with another study on T cells of mothers and their children. Per that paper: A primer called M1S, used in the second PCR, added sample barcodes and 2-4 random nucleotides. Over 9 million reads per mother and about 3 million per child were obtained.

The receptor was isolated from a boy between 2 and 10 years old in good health. The material sequenced was blood.

CDR3 DNA: TGTGCCAGCACTAGACAGGTGTTCTATGGCTACACCTTC. It codes for CASTRQVFYGYTF. The V call is TRBV7-9, the J call TRBJ1-2, with D tentatively TRBD1 (6 bases). Germline values: CDR1 SEHNR, CDR2 FQNEAQ (reference sequence). This CDR3 region has 13 residues. V was shortened by 7 bases and J by 4 bases, with 13 bases between the two germline ends.